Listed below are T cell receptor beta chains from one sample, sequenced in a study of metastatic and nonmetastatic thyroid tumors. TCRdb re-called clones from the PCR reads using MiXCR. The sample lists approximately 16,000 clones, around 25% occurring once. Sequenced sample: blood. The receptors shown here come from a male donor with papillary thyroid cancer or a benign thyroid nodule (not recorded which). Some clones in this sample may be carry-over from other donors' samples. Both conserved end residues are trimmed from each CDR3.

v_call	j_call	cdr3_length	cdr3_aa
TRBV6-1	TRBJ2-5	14	ASSPLTGTGEETQY
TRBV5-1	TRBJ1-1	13	ASSFTTETNTEAF
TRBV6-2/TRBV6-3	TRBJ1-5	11	ASTAQGGQPQH
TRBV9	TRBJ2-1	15	ASSVDGSGISYNEQF
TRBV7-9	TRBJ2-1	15	ASTSGFVATSYNEQF
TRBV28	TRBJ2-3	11	ASRKQGTDTQY
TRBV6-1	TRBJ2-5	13	ASSEGVTSQETQY
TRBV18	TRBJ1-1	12	ASSLNDRNTEAF
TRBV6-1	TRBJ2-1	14	ASSEDTSHPVDEQF
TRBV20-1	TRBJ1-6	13	SARGRDRGRSPLH
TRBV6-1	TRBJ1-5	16	ASSEASGLWRSNQPQH
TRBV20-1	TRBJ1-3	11	SADQGGGNAIY
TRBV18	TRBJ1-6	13	ASSPSFRDNSPLH
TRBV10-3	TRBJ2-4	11	AISRDIVDIQY
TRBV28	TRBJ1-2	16	ASSYSTQYRGASYGYT
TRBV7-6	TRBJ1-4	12	ASSRSGQGEKLF
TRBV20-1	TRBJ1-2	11	SADKTGVYGYT
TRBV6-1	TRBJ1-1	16	ASSDPGLGAGKNTEAF
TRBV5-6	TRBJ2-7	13	ASSRTGTRTYEQY
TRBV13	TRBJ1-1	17	ASSPATRTPEGMNTEAF
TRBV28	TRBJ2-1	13	ASSSPGGSYNEQF
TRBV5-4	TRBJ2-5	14	ASSPPLITGQETQY
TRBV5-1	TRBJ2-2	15	ASSSLAGGLSNGELF
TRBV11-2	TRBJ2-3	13	ASSLDNLLADTQY
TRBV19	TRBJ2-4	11	ASSSPGLGIQY
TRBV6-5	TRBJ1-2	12	ASSDSDRASPYT
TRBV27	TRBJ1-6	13	ASSLSYLERSPLH
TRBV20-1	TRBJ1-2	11	SAKMEGNYGYT
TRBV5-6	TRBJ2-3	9	ASSFGDTQY
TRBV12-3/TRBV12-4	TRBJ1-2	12	ASLAIDRGSGYT
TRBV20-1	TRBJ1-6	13	SARGGGGLGSPLH
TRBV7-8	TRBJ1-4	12	ASSLGSFGEKLF
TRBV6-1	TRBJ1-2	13	ASSPDRGASYGYT
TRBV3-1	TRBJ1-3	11	ASSQDLRNTIY
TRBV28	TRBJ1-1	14	ASRNRDRGLNTEAF
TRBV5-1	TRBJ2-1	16	ASSISKTGVRSYNEQF
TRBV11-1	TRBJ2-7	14	ASSLQAGSAWNEQY
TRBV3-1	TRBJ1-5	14	ASSQTPTEGNQPQH
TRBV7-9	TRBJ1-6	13	ASSLSSGDNSPLH
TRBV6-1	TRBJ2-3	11	ASGRDRESTQY
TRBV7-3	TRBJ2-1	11	ASSQGGNNEQF
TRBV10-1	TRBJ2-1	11	GCSDRDYNEQF
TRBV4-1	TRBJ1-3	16	ASSPGGIVGSSGNTIY
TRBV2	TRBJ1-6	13	ASSELGQTNSPLH
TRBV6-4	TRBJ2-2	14	ASSDSTSLGTGELF
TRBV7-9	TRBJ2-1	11	ARSHSGRGEQF
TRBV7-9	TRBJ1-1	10	ASSFLGSEAF